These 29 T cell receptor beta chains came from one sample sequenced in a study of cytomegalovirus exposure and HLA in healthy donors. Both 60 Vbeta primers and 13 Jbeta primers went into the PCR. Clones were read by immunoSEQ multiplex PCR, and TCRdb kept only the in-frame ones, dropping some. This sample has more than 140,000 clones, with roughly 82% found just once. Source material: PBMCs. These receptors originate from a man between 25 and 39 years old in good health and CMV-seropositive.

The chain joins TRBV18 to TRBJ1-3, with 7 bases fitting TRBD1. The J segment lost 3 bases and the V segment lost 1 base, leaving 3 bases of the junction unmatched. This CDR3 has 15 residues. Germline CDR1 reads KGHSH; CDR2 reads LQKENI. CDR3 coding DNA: TGTGCCAGCTCACCACAGGGGGCTGGTGGAAACACCATATATTTT. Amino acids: CASSPQGAGGNTIYF. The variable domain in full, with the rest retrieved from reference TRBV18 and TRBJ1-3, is NAGVMQNPRHLVRRRGQEARLRCSPMKGHSHVYWYRQLPEEGLKFMVYLQKENIIDESGMPKERFSAEFPKEGPSILRIQQVVRGDSAAYFCASSPQGAGGNTIYFGEGSWLTVV.

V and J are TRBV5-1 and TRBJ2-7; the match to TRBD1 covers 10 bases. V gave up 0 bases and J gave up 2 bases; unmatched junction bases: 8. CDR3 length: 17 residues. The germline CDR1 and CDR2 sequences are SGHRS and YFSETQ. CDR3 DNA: TGCGCCAGCAGCTTGGCGAGCTTCGGACAGGGGGCCTACGAGCAGTACTTC. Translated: CASSLASFGQGAYEQYF.

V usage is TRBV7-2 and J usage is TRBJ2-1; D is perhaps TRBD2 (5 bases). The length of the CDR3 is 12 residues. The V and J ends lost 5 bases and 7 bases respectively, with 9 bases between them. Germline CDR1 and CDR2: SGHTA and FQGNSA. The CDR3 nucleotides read TGTGCCAGCAGCCCCCGGACTAATGAGCAGTTCTTC. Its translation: CASSPRTNEQFF. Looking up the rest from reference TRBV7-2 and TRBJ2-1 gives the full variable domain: GAGVSQSPSNKVTEKGKDVELRCDPISGHTALYWYRQSLGQGLEFLIYFQGNSAPDKSGLPSDRFSAERTGGSVSTLTIQRTQQEDSAVYLCASSPRTNEQFFGPGTRLTVL.

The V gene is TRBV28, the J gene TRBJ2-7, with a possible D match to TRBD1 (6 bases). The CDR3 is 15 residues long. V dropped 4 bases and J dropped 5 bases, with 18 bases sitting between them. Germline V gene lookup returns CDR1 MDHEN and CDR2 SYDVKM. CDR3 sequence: CASSSWRQGIDEQYF. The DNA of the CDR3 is TGTGCCAGCAGTTCTTGGCGCCAGGGGATCGACGAGCAGTACTTC.

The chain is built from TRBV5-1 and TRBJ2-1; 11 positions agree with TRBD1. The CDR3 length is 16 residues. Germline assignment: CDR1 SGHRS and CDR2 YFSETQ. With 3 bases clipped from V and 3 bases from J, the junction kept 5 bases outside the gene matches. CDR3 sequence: CASSSTGTGGYNEQFF. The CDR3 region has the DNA TGCGCCAGCAGCTCCACCGGGACAGGGGGCTACAATGAGCAGTTCTTC.

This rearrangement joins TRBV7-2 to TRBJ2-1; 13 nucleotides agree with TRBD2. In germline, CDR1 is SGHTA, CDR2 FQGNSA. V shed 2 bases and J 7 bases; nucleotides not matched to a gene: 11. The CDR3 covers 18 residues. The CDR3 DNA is TGTGCCAGCAGCTTACTGGGACTAGCGGGGCCTCCTCCAAATGAGCAGTTCTTC. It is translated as CASSLLGLAGPPPNEQFF.

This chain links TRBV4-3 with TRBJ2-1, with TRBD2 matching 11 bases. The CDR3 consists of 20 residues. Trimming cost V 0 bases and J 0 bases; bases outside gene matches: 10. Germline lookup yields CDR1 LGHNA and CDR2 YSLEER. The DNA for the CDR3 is TGCGCCAGCAGCCAAGAGCTTAGCGGGGGGGCTTTTTCCTCCTACAATGAGCAGTTCTTC. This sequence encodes CASSQELSGGAFSSYNEQFF.

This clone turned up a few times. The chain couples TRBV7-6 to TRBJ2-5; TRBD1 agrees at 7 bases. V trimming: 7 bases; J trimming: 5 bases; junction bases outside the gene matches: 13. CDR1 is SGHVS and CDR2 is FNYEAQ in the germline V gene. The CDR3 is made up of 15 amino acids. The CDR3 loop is CASTPSPTGAETQYF. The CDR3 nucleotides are TGTGCCAGCACCCCCAGCCCCACAGGGGCCGAGACCCAGTACTTC.

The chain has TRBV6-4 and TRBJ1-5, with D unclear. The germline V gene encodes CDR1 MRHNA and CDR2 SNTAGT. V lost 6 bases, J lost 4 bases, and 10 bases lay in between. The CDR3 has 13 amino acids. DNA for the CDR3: TGTGCCAGCAGCCTTGACGGGAATCAGCCCCAGCATTTT. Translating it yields CASSLDGNQPQHF.

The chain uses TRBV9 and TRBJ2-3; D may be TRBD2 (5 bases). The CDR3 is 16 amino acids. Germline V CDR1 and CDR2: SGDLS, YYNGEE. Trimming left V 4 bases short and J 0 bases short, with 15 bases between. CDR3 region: CASSPRRAASTDTQYF. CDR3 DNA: TGTGCCAGCAGCCCCCGGAGAGCGGCTAGCACAGATACGCAGTATTTT.

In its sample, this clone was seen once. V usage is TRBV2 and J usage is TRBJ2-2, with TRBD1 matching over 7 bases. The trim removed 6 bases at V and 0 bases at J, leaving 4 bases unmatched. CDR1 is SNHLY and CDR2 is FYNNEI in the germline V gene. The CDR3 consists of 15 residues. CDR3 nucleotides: TGTGCCAGCAGAAGGGACAGAACGAACACCGGGGAGCTGTTTTTT. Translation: CASRRDRTNTGELFF. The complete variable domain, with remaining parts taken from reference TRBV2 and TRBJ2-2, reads EPEVTQTPSHQVTQMGQEVILRCVPISNHLYFYWYRQILGQKVEFLVSFYNNEISEKSEIFDDQFSVERPDGSNFTLKIRSTKLEDSAMYFCASRRDRTNTGELFFGEGSRLTVL.

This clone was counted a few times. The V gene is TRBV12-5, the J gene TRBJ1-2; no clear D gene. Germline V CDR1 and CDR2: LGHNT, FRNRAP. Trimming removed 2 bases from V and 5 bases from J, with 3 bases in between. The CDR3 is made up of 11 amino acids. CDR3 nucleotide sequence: TGTGCTAGTGGTTTGTCATATGGCTACACCTTC. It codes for CASGLSYGYTF.

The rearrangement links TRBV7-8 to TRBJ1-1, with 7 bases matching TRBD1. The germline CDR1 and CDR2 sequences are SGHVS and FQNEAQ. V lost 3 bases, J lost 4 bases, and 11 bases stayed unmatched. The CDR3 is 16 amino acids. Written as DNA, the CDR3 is TGTGCCAGCAGCTTTTCGCCCAGACAGGGAGGCACTGAAGCTTTCTTT. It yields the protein CASSFSPRQGGTEAFF.

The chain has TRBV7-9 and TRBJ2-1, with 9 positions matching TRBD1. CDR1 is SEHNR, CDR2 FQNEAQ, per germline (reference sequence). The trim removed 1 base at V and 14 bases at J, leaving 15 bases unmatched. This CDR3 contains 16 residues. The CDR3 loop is CASSLGFIRPGTGKFF. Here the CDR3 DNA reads TGTGCCAGCAGCTTAGGTTTCATCCGCCCCGGGACAGGGAAGTTCTTC.

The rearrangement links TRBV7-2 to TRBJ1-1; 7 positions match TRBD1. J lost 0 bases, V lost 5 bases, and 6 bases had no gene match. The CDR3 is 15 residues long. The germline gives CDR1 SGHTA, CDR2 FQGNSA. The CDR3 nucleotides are TGTGCCAGCAGCCGAGGACAGGCCATGAACACTGAAGCTTTCTTT. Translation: CASSRGQAMNTEAFF.

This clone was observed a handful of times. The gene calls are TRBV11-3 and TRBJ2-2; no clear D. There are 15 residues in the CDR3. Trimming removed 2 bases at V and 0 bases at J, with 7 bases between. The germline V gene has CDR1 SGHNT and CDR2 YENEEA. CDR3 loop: CASSLSGSNTGELFF. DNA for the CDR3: TGTGCCAGCAGCTTATCAGGTTCGAACACCGGGGAGCTGTTTTTT.

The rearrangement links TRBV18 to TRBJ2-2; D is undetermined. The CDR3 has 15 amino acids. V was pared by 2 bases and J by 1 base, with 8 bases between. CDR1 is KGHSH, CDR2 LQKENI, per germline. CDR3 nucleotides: TGTGCCAGCTCACCAATTAGATGGAACACCGGGGAGCTGTTTTTT. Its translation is CASSPIRWNTGELFF.

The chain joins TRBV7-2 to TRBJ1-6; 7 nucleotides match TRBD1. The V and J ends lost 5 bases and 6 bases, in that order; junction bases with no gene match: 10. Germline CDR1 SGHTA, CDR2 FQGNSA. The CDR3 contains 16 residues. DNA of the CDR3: TGTGCCAGCAGCGCGCTCAGGGGGGAAGGTAATTCACCCCTCCACTTT. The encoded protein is CASSALRGEGNSPLHF.

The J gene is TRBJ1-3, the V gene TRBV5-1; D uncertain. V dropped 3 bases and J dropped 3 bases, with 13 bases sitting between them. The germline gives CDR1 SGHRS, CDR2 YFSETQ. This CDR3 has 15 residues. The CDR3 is CASSSTGKGGNTIYF. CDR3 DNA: TGCGCCAGCAGCTCTACGGGGAAGGGTGGAAACACCATATATTTT.

This CDR3 reads CASSETYEQYF. DNA for the CDR3: TGCGCCAGCAGCGAGACTTACGAGCAGTACTTC. The gene calls are TRBV5-1 and TRBJ2-7; D gene unclear. The CDR3 contains 11 residues. With 4 bases removed from V and 4 bases from J, the gap between germline ends came to 6 bases. Germline lookup yields CDR1 SGHRS and CDR2 YFSETQ. The entire variable domain, with the rest obtained from reference TRBV5-1 and TRBJ2-7, is as follows: KAGVTQTPRYLIKTRGQQVTLSCSPISGHRSVSWYQQTPGQGLQFLFEYFSETQRNKGNFPGRFSGRQFSNSRSEMNVSTLELGDSALYLCASSETYEQYFGPGTRLTVT.

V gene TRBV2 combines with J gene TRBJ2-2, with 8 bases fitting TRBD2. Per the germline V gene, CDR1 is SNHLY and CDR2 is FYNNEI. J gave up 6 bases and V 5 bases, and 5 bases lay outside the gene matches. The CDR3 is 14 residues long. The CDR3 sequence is CASSRGRLAGELFF. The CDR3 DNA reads TGTGCCAGCAGTCGCGGGAGGTTGGCCGGGGAGCTGTTTTTT.

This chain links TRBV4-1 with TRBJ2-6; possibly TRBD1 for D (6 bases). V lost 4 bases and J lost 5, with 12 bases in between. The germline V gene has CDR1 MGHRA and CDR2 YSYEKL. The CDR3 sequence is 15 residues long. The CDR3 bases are TGCGCCAGCAGCCCCCGACAGGACTGGGCCAACGTCCTGACTTTC. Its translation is CASSPRQDWANVLTF.

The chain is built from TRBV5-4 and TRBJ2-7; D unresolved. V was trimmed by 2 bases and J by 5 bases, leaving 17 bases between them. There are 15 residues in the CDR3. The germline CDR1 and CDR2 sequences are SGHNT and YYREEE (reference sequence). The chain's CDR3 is CASSFRRFDGDEQYF. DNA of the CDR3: TGTGCCAGCAGCTTTCGGAGATTCGACGGCGACGAGCAGTACTTC.

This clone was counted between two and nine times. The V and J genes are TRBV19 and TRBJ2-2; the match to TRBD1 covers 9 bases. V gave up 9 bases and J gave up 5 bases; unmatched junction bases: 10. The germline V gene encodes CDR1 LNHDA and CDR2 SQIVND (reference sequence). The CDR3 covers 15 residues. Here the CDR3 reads CASSQGALGTGELFF. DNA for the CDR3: TGTGCCAGCTCACAGGGGGCATTAGGAACCGGGGAGCTGTTTTTT. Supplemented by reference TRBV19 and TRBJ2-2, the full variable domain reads DGGITQSPKYLFRKEGQNVTLSCEQNLNHDAMYWYRQDPGQGLRLIYYSQIVNDFQKGDIAEGYSVSREKKESFPLTVTSAQKNPTAFYLCASSQGALGTGELFFGEGSRLTVL.

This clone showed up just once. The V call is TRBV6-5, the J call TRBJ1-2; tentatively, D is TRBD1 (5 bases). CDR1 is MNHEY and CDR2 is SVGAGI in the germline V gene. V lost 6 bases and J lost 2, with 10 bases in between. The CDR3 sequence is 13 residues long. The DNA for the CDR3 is TGTGCCAGCAGCCCCCAGGGAAACTATGGCTACACCTTC. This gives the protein CASSPQGNYGYTF.

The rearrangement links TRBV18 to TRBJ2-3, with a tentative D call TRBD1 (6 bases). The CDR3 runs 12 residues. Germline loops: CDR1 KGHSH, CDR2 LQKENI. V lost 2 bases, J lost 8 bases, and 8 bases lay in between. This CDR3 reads CASSPVGGTQYF. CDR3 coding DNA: TGTGCCAGCTCACCAGTAGGGGGTACGCAGTATTTT.

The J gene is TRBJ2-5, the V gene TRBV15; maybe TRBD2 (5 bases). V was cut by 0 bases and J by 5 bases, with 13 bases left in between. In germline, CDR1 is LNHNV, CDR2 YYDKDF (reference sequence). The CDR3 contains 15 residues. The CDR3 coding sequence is TGTGCCACCAGCAGAGATCACCCAGGCGGGGAGACCCAGTACTTC. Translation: CATSRDHPGGETQYF.

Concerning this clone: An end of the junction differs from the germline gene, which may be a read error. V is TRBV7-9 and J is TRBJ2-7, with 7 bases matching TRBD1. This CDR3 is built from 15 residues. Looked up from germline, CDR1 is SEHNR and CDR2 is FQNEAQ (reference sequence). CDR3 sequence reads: CSSSLRDRAPYEQYF. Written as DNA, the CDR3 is TGTTCCAGCAGCCTACGGGACAGAGCCCCCTACGAGCAGTACTTC.

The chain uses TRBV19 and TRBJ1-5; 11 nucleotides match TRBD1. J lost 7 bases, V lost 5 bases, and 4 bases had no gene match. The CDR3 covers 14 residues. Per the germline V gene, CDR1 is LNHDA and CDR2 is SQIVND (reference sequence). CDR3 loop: CASSWGDRGQPQHF. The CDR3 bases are TGTGCCAGTAGTTGGGGGGACAGGGGGCAGCCCCAGCATTTT.